This TCR beta chain was profiled in a study of blood T cell repertoires in COVID-19. At the level of the study: COVID-19 samples from acute and convalescent phases originated in the United States, Italy and Spain. From T cells, B-cell-depleted T cells, or PBMCs came the material, which was cDNA or gDNA.

The authors' processing: The authors estimated nucleated cell counts from reference gene primer amplification. TCRdb keeps only in-frame clones here, not all; method: immunoSEQ multiplex PCR. V and J calls and clone size are as listed in that table; D and trimming were resolved from the DNA. Found here are fewer than 200,000 clones, approximately 81% of them singletons; the top ten hold about 1%. This CDR3 has 15 residues. With V trimmed by 6 bases and J by 7 bases, 13 bases remained unmatched. Germline loops: CDR1 SGHTA, CDR2 FQGNSA. This chain joins TRBV7-2 and TRBJ2-5; 8 bases map to TRBD1. Sequences were obtained from peripheral blood. This clonotype originated in a man in his forties with acute or convalescent COVID-19. The CDR3 bases are TGTGCCAGCAGTTTATCGACAGGGGACCGGGGGACCCAGTACTTC. Residues: CASSLSTGDRGTQYF.